This section outlines one T cell receptor (beta chain) sequence together with its context. The target of this receptor is not known. No base qualities exist here, and no much larger clone lies one base off it. CDR1 and CDR2 are drawn from the germline V gene (reference sequence): LGHDT, YNNKEL. V ends up 4 bases short and J 6 bases short, with an unmatched junction base count of 4. The CDR3 starts with the cysteine, ends with the phenylalanine, and has 13 residues. Solely the CDR3 DNA is kept, with 39 bases framed from the first base. The immunoSEQ Assay, a bias-controlled multiplex PCR, was used to amplify TCRbeta CDR3 regions from genomic DNA. Under the source paper's analysis protocol: The number of nucleated cells in each sample was estimated by amplification of reference gene primers within the assay. To quantify the absolute abundance of each unique TCRbeta CDR3 rearrangement, sequence reads were collapsed and filtered. For each sample, productive Simpson clonality was calculated as the square root of Simpson's diversity index over productive rearrangements. Drawn from immuneACCESS, this table holds only the in-frame rearrangements with V and J called that TCRdb kept. Clones are partly lost; checked studies trace under half to an unresolved V gene and leave the rest unexplained. V, J and clone size were drawn from that table, and D and trimming were deduced from the DNA. For this sample there are approximately 250,000 clones; 70% to 90% appear just once. Approximately 4% of the sample belongs to the ten largest clones.

Enrolling through a virtual design, the prospective study's participants ranged in age from roughly 18 to 95 years and lived across some 22 United States geographic areas. Cohort assignment in the prospective study relied on participant-reported clinical history from a screening survey and a study questionnaire. In the prospective study, mobile phlebotomists collected whole blood, serum and a nasopharyngeal or oropharyngeal swab from each participant. Additional blood draws and questionnaires over an approximately two-month period could optionally be provided by prospective study participants. Before DNA extraction, blood samples from the prospective study were shipped at room temperature or frozen. The data originate from a study of blood T cell repertoires in COVID-19 (dated by TCRdb to 2018 to 2020). Describing the broader study: Samples from collaborators originated in the United States, Italy and Spain and spanned both the acute and convalescent phases of COVID-19. The prospective study material was composed of cDNA or gDNA derived from T cells, B-cell-depleted T cells, or PBMCs. Subjects who had been exposed to COVID-19, were actively infected with it, or had recovered from it provided the deeply sampled blood TCRbeta repertoires that made up the dataset. A freely available public database, intended as a resource for researchers studying the immune response to SARS-CoV-2, is where the repertoires were released. The samples were drawn from two sources: the first 160 participants of the ongoing ImmuneRACE study, and 1,000 to 1,500 subjects contributed by 6 global collaborators. The sample metadata nearly always contained a de-identified subject ID, COVID-19 status, age in years and sex. Where HLA class I and class II types were available, the types were taken from metadata supplied by the sample provider, not from assay-based typing.

Results and caveats for the whole study, not just this receptor: The amount of clinical and demographic metadata varied by source and participant and was provided uncurated.

The specimen sequenced was PBMCs or T cells enriched from blood (not recorded which). The source of this sequence is a woman aged 25 to 39 with acute COVID-19. The chain is made from TRBV3-1 (or the pseudogene TRBV3-2) and TRBJ2-7; 9 of the junction bases match TRBD1. The nucleotide sequence is TGTGCCAGCAGCCCAGGGACAGGGCGCGAGCAGTACTTC. Translated, this gives CASSPGTGREQYF.